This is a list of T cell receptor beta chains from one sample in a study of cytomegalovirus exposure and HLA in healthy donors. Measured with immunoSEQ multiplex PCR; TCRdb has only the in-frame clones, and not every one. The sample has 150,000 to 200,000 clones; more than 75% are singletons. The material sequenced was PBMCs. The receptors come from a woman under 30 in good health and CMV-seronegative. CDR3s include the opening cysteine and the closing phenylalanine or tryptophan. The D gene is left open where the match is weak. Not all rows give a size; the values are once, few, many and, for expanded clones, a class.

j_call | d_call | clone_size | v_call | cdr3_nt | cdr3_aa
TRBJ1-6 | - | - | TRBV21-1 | TGTGCCAGCAGCAAAGAAAGCAGGGAGGTTGAGCATTCACCCCTCCACTTT | CASSKESREVEHSPLHF
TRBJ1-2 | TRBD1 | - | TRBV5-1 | TGCGCCAGCAGCCGGACAGGGGACTATGGCTACACCTTC | CASSRTGDYGYTF
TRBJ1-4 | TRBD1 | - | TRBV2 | TGTGCCAGCACTTGGGACAGATTACGTGAAAAACTGTTTTTT | CASTWDRLREKLFF
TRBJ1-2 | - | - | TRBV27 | TGTGCCAGCAGTCTAGAGACCGGTACAAGATATGGCTACACCTTC | CASSLETGTRYGYTF
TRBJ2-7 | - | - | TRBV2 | TGTGCCAGCAGTTCTCCCAGGCTGGCCAGGGATGAGCAGTACTTC | CASSSPRLARDEQYF
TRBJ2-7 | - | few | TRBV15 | TGTGCCACCAGCGGTCCGGCGGACTCCTACGAGCAGTACTTC | CATSGPADSYEQYF
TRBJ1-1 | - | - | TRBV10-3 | TGTGCCATCAAGGGACACCTAAACACTGAAGCTTTCTTT | CAIKGHLNTEAFF
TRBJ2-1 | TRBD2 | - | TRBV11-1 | TGTGCCAGCAGCCTAGGACTAGAGACCTACAATGAGCAGTTCTTC | CASSLGLETYNEQFF
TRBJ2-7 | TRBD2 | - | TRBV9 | TGTGCCAGCAGCCCTAGTCGGGGGGGGACCTACGAGCAGTACTTC | CASSPSRGGTYEQYF
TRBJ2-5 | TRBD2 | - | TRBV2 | TGTGCCAGCAGTGGGACTAGCGGGAGATACCAAGAGACCCAGTACTTC | CASSGTSGRYQETQYF
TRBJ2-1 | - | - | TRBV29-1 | TGCAGCGTTGAACGACAGGCCAACAATGAGCAGTTCTTC | CSVERQANNEQFF
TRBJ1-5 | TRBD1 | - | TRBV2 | TGTGCCAGCAGTCAGACAGGGAACAATCAGCCCCAGCATTTT | CASSQTGNNQPQHF
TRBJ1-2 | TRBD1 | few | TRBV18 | TGTGCCAGCTCACTGCAGGGGGACGGCTACACCTTC | CASSLQGDGYTF
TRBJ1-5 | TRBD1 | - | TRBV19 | TGTGCCAGTAGTGCCGGACAGGGGGGCAATCAGCCCCAGCATTTT | CASSAGQGGNQPQHF
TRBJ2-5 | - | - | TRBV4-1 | TGCGCCAGCAGCCAAGTTACTCTCGAGACCCAGTACTTC | CASSQVTLETQYF
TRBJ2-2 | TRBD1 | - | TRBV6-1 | TGTGCCAGCAGTGTTCTTGGGGGACAGGGCGGGGAGCTGTTTTTT | CASSVLGGQGGELFF
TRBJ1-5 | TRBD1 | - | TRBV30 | TGTGCCTGGAGTGCGGAAAACAGGGGGGTAGAGCCCCAGCATTTT | CAWSAENRGVEPQHF
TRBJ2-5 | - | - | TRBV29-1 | TGCAGCGTGTCGGAGGGCCCCCCGGGGACCCAGTACTTC | CSVSEGPPGTQYF
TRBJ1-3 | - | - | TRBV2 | TGTGCCACATACAGGGAACCTGGAAACACCATATATTTT | CATYREPGNTIYF
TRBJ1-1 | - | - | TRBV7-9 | TGTGCCAGCAGCCTAAACAGGGTTTGGATGAACACTGAAGCTTTCTTT | CASSLNRVWMNTEAFF
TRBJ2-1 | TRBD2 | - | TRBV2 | TGTGCCAGCAGAAAATCGACTAGCGGGCTACCCAATGAGCAGTTCTTC | CASRKSTSGLPNEQFF
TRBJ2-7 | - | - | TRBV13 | TGTGCCAGCAGCTTAGGCCTACGAGTCCTCGGCGAGCAGTACTTC | CASSLGLRVLGEQYF
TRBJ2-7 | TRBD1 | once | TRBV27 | TGTGCCAGCAGTTTTCCCCGCGGAAATTTTGGGGACAGGGGGTCCTACGAGCAGTACTTC | CASSFPRGNFGDRGSYEQYF
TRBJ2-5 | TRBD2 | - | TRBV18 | TGTGCCAGCTCCACGGGACTACAAGAGACCCAGTACTTC | CASSTGLQETQYF
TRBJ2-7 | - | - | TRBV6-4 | TGTGCCAGAACCGGGTACGAGCAGTACTTC | CARTGYEQYF
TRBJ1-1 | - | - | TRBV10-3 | TGTGCCATCAGTGAGTCTACGATTACTTACAGGGAAGTGGGTAACACTGAAGCTTTCTTT | CAISESTITYREVGNTEAFF
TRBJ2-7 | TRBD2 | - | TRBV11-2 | TGTGCCAGCAGCCGGGCCCTCGTCAATAGCGGGGGGAGCTCCTACGAGCAGTACTTC | CASSRALVNSGGSSYEQYF
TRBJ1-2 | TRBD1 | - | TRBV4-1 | TGCGCCAGCAGCCCTCAGGGGGGAATCCACTATGGCTACACCTTC | CASSPQGGIHYGYTF